The T cell receptor beta chain described here comes from a study of blood T cell repertoires in COVID-19. On the study more broadly: The study drew acute and convalescent COVID-19 samples from the United States, Italy and Spain. T cells, B-cell-depleted T cells, or PBMCs supplied cDNA or gDNA.

Original processing methods: Estimated nucleated cell counts came from reference gene primer amplification. Clones were sequenced by immunoSEQ multiplex PCR, and TCRdb holds only the in-frame ones, with some missing. V and J calls and clone size are those listed in that table; D and trimming were worked out from the DNA. The sample consists of approximately 270,000 clones, approximately 89% of them appearing once. Germline CDR1 is LNHDA and CDR2 is SQIVND (reference sequence). V lost 3 bases, J lost 8 bases, and 14 bases lay in between. This CDR3 spans 14 amino acids. The sequencing sample was made of PBMCs or T cells enriched from blood (not recorded which). The genes are TRBV19 and TRBJ1-5; D uncertain. The clonotype comes from a man aged 35 to 55 who had been exposed to COVID-19. The CDR3 DNA follows: TGTGCCAGTAGTATGGACGGGAGCGGGGAGCCCCAGCATTTT. Amino acids: CASSMDGSGEPQHF.